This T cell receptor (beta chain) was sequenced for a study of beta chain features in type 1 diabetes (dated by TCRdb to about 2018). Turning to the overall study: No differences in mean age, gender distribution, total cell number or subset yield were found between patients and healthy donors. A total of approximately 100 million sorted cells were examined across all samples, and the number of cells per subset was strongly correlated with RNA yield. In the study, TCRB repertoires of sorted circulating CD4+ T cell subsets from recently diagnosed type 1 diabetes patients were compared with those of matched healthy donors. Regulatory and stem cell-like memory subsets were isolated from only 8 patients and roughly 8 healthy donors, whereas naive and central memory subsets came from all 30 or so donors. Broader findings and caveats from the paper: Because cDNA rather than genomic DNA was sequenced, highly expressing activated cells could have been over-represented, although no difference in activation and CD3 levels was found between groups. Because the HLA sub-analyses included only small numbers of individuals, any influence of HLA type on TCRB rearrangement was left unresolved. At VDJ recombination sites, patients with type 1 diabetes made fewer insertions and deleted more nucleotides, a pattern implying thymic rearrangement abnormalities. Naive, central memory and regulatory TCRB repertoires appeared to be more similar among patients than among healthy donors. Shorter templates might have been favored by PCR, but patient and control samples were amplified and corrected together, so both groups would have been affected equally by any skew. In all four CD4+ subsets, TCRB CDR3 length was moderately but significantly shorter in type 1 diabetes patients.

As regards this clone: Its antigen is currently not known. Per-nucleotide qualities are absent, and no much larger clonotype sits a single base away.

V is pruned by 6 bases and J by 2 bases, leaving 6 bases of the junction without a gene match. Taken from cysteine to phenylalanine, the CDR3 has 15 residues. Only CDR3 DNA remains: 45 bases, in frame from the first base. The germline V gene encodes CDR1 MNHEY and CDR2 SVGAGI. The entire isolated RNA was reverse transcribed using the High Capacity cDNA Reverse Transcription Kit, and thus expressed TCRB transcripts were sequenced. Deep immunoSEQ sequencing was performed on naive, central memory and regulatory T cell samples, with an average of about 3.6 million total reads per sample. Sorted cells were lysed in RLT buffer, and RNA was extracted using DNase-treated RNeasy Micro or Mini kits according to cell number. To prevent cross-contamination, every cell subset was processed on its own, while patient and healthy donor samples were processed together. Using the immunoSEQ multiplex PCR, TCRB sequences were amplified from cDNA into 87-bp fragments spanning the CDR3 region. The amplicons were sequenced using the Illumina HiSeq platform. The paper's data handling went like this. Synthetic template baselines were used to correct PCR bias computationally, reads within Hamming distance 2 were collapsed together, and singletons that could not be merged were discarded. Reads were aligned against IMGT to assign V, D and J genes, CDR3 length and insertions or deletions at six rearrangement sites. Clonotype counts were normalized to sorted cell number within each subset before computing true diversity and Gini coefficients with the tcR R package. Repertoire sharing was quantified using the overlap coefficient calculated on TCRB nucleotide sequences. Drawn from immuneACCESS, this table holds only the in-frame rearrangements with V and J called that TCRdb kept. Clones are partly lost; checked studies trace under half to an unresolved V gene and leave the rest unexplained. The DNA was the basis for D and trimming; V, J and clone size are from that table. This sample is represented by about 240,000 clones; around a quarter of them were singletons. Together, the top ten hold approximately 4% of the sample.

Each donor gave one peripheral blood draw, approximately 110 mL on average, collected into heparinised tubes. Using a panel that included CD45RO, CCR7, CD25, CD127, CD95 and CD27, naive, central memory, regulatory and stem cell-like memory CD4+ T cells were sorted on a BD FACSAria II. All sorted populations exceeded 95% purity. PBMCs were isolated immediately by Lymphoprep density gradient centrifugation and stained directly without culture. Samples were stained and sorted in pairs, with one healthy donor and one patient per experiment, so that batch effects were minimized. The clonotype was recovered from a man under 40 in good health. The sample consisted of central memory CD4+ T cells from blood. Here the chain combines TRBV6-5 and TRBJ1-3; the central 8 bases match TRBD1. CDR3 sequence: CASSLDRGTGNTIYF. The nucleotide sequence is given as TGTGCCAGCAGCCTTGACAGGGGCACTGGAAACACCATATATTTT.